The text below deals with one T cell receptor beta chain. The sample holds a few counts of this clone. Its specific antigen is unknown. Per-base quality was not reported, and no clone a single base away is much larger than it. The sample's time point, from its label and the paper: baseline before first vaccination. According to the study, the label for this sample's treatment or condition signals: meningococcal conjugate vaccine given as trial control. Samples from vaccinated people were obtained from the UK trials COV001 and COV002, which included a single-blind randomized controlled phase 2/3 trial of AZD1222 (ChAdOx1 nCoV-19) in healthy adults. For TCRbeta chain sequencing, PBMC samples were collected from trial participants at day 0 and at day 28 after the second dose. This entry comes from a study of T cell responses to AZD1222 COVID-19 vaccine (dated by TCRdb to the early 2020s). Notes on the research overall: TCR sequencing was performed for about 250 trial participants, of whom about 210 were given two doses of AZD1222 and 26 were given two doses of MenACWY control vaccine. Trial participants were enrolled by age into 18-55, 56-69 and 70-plus year subgroups, with around 150, 28 and 57 TCR-sequenced participants respectively. Summary of the overall study and its limitations: Because no day 14 peak-response samples were available, repertoires were characterized only after the peak T cell response. A significant rise in spike-specific TCR breadth and depth was observed after two AZD1222 doses relative to day 0 and relative to MenACWY recipients. CD4 TCRs associated with the vaccine covered the entire spike protein, and the dominant responses were in regions 160-218 and 743-854. Participants were mostly white British, with more females than males. The authors suggested clonal diversity may have been underestimated. Epitopes outside the regions mutated in the B.1.351 and B.1.1.7 variants were reportedly recognized by nearly half of the unique spike-specific TCRs. Conclusions about previously exposed vaccinees are limited, since just a handful of AZD1222 recipients were seropositive for SARS-CoV-2 at baseline. The 56-69-year group was small, and its depth increase did not reach significance, likely because of low power.

The CDR3 regions of human TCRbeta chains were subjected to immunosequencing. Regarding the original processing steps: Repertoire TCRs were checked for matches against a reference library of SARS-CoV-2-specific TCRs that had been generated using the MIRA antigen-specificity platform. Breadth was defined as the fraction of unique TCRs that were SARS-CoV-2-associated. Depth was defined as the fraction of total T cells that were SARS-CoV-2-associated. Using the MIRA data, every spike-specific TCR was mapped to the spike region that the TCR reacted to and assigned to either a CD4 or a CD8 class. Log10-transformed breadth and depth values were compared by one-way ANOVA with Sidak's multiple comparisons tests. As stored in TCRdb, this immuneACCESS dataset retains in-frame rearrangements with V and J assigned. A fraction of the clones does not appear; measured against another copy, unresolved V genes explain less than half of the discrepancy, and the remainder lacks a known reason. V, J and clone size were drawn from that table, and D and trimming were deduced from the DNA. This sample holds 150,000 to 170,000 clones; roughly nine tenths were observed only once. Together, the top ten hold about 5.1% of the sample.

The CDR3 spans 14 residues, from the cysteine through the phenylalanine. Only the CDR3 DNA is retained, 42 bases long and in frame from the first base. Per the germline V gene, MNHEY is the CDR1 and SVGAGI is the CDR2. V is shortened by 7 bases, J by 1 base, and the region joining them spans 13 bases. The material was peripheral blood, obtained on day 0 of MenACWY control vaccination. The origin of this receptor is an adult in good health. This sequence uses TRBV6-5 and TRBJ1-1; the D gene cannot be named for sure. In nucleotide form, the sequence is TGTGCCAGCACCATTCGCGGGCCGAACACTGAAGCTTTCTTT. Translated, it reads CASTIRGPNTEAFF.